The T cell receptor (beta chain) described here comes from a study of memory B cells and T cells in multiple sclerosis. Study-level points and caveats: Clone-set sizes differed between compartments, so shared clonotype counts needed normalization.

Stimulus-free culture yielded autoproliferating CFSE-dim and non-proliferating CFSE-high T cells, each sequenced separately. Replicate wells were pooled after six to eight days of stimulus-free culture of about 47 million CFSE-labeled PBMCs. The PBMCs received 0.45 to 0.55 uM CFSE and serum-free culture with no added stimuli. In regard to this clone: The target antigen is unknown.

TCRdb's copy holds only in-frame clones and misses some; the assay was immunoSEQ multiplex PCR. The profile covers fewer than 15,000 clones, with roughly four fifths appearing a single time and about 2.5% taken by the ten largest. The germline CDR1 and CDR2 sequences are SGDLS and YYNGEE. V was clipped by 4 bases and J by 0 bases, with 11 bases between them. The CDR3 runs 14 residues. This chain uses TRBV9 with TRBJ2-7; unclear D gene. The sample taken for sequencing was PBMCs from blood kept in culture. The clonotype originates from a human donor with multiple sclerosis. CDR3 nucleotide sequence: TGTGCCAGCAGCCGGTCCCTGACCTCCTACGAGCAGTACTTC. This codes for CASSRSLTSYEQYF.